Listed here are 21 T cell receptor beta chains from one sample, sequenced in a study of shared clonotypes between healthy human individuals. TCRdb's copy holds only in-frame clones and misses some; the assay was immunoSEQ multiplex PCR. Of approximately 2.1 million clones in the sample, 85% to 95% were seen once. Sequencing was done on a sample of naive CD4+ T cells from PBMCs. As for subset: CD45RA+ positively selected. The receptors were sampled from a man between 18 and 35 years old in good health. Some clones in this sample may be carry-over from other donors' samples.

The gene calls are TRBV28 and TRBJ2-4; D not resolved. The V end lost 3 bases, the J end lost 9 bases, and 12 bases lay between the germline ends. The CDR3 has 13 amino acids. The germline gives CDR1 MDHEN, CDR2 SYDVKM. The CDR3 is CASSFKGYGIQYF. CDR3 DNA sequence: TGTGCCAGCAGTTTTAAGGGTTACGGCATTCAGTACTTC.

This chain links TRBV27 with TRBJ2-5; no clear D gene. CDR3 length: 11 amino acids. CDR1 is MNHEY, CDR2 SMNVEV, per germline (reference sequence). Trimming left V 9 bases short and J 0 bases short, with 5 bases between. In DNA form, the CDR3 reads TGTGCCAGTATGTACCAAGAGACCCAGTACTTC. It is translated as CASMYQETQYF.

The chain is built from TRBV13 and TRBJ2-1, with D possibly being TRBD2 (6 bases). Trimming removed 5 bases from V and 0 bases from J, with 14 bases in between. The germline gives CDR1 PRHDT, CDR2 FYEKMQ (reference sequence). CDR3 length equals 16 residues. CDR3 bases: TGTGCCAGCAGCCCCGGGACTTCCCACTCCTACAATGAGCAGTTCTTC. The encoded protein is CASSPGTSHSYNEQFF. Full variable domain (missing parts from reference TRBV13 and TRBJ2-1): AAGVIQSPRHLIKEKRETATLKCYPIPRHDTVYWYQQGPGQDPQFLISFYEKMQSDKGSIPDRFSAQQFSDYHSELNMSSLELGDSALYFCASSPGTSHSYNEQFFGPGTRLTVL.

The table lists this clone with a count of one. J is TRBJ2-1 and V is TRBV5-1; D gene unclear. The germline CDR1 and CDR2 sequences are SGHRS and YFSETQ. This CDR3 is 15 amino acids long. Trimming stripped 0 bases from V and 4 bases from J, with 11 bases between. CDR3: CASSLGGRVYNEQFF. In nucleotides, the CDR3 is TGCGCCAGCAGCTTGGGTGGGCGAGTGTACAATGAGCAGTTCTTC.

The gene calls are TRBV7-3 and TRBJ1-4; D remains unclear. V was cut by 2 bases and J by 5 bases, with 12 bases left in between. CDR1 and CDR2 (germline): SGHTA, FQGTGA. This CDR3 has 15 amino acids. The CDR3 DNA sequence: TGTGCCAGCAGCTTAGATAACAGCAAAAATGAAAAACTGTTTTTT. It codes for CASSLDNSKNEKLFF.

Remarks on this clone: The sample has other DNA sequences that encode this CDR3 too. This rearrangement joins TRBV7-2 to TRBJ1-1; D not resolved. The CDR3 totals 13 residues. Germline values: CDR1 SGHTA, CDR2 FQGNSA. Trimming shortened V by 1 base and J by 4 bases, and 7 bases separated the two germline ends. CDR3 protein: CASSLDGGTEAFF. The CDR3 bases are TGTGCCAGCAGCTTAGATGGTGGCACTGAAGCTTTCTTT.

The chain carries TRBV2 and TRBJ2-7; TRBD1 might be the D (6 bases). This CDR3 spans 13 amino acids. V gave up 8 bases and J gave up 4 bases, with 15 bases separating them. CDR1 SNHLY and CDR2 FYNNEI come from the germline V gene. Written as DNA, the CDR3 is TGTGCCAGCGGGGGCGGGTTAGGATACGAGCAGTACTTC. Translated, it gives CASGGGLGYEQYF.

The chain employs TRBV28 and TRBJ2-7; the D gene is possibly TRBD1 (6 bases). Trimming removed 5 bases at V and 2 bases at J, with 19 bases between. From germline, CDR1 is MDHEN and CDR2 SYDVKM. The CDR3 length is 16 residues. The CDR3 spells CASSLHRVSPTYEQYF. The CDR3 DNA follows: TGTGCCAGCAGTCTGCACAGGGTTTCGCCCACCTACGAGCAGTACTTC.

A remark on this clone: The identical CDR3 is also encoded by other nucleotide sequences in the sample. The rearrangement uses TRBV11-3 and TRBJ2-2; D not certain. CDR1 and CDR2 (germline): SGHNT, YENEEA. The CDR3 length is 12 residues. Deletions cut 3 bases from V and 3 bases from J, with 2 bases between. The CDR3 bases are TGTGCCAGCAGCTTGTACACCGGGGAGCTGTTTTTT. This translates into CASSLYTGELFF.

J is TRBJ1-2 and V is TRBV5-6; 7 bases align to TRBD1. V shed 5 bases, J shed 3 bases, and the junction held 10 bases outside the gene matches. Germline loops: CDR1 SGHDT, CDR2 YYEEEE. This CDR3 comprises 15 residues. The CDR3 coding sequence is TGTGCCAGCAGTCGCGATCAGGGACAGTACTATGGCTACACCTTC. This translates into CASSRDQGQYYGYTF. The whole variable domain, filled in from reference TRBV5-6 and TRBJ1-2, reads DAGVTQSPTHLIKTRGQQVTLRCSPKSGHDTVSWYQQALGQGPQFIFQYYEEEERQRGNFPDRFSGHQFPNYSSELNVNALLLGDSALYLCASSRDQGQYYGYTFGSGTRLTVV.

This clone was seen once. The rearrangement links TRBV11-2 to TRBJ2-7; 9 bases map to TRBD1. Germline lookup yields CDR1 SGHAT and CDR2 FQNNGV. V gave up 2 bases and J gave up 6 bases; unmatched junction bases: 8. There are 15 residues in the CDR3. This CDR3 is CASSLIQGASREQYF. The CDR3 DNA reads TGTGCCAGCAGCTTAATACAGGGGGCCTCCCGCGAGCAGTACTTC.

The CDR3 bases are TGTGCCAGCAGTAGACACAGGGTAGGGGAGCAGTACTTC. Protein: CASSRHRVGEQYF. The chain links TRBV27 to TRBJ2-7; perhaps TRBD1 as D (6 bases). Per the germline V gene, CDR1 is MNHEY and CDR2 is SMNVEV (reference sequence). The CDR3 is made up of 13 amino acids. V was shortened by 5 bases and J by 7 bases, with 15 bases between the two germline ends.

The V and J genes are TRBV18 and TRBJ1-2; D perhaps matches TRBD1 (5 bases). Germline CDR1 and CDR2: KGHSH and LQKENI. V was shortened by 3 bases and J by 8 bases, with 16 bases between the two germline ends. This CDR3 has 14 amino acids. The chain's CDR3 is CASSPQGVGGGYTF. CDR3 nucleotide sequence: TGTGCCAGCTCACCTCAAGGGGTCGGTGGCGGCTACACCTTC.

CDR3 sequence reads: CASSNRETQYF. CDR3 nucleotides: TGTGCCAGCAGTAACCGCGAGACCCAGTACTTC. The rearrangement joins TRBV6-5 to TRBJ2-5; D not resolved. The V gene lost 5 bases and the J gene lost 5 bases, with 6 bases spanning the gap. The germline gives CDR1 MNHEY, CDR2 SVGAGI. This CDR3 is built from 11 residues.

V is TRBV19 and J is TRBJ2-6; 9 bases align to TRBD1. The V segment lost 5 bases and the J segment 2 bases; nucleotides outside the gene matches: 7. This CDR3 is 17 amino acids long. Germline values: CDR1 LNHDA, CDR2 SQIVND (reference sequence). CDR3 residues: CASSPTGGMAGANVLTF. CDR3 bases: TGTGCCAGTAGTCCGACAGGGGGTATGGCTGGGGCCAACGTCCTGACTTTC.

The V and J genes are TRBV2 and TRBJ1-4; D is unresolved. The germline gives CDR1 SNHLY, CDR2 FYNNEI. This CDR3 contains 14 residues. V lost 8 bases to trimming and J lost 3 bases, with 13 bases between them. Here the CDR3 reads CASRFEASNEKLFF. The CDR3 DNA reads TGTGCCAGCCGCTTCGAGGCCTCTAATGAAAAACTGTTTTTT.

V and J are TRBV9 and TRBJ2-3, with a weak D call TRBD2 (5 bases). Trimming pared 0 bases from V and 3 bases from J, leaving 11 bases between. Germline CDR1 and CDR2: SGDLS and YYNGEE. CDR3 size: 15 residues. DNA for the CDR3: TGTGCCAGCAGCGTAGAGGGAAGGAGGACAGATACGCAGTATTTT. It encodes CASSVEGRRTDTQYF. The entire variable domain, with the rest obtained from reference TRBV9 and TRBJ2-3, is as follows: DSGVTQTPKHLITATGQRVTLRCSPRSGDLSVYWYQQSLDQGLQFLIQYYNGEERAKGNILERFSAQQFPDLHSELNLSSLELGDSALYFCASSVEGRRTDTQYFGPGTRLTVL.

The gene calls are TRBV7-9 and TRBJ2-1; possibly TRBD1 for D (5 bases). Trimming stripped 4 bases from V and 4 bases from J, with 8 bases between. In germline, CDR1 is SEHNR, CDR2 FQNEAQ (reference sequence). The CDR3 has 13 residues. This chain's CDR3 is CASSSGFYNEQFF. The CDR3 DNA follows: TGTGCCAGCAGCTCAGGGTTTTACAATGAGCAGTTCTTC.

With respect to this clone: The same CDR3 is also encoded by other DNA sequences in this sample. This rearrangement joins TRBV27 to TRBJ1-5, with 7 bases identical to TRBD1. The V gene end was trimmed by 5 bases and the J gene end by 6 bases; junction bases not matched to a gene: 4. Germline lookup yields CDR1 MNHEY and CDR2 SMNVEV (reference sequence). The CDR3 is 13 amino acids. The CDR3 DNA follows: TGTGCCAGCAGTGTCGACAGGGTTCAGCCCCAGCATTTT. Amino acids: CASSVDRVQPQHF.

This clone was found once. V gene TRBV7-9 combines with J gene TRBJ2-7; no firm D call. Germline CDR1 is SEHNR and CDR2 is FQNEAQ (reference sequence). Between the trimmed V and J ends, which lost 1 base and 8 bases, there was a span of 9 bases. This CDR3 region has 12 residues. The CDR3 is CASSLVTVKQYF. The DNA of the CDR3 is TGTGCCAGCAGCTTAGTTACGGTTAAGCAGTACTTC. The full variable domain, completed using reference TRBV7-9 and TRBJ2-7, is DTGVSQNPRHKITKRGQNVTFRCDPISEHNRLYWYRQTLGQGPEFLTYFQNEAQLEKSRLLSDRFSAERPKGSFSTLEIQRTEQGDSAMYLCASSLVTVKQYFGPGTRLTVT.

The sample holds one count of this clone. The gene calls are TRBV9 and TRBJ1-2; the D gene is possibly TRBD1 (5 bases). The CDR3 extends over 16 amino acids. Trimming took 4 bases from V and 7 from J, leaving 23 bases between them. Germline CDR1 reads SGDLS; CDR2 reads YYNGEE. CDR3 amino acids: CASSSQSGTALSGYTF. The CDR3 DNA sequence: TGTGCCAGCAGCTCTCAGTCCGGGACGGCCCTGTCTGGCTACACCTTC.